The clone carrying this TCR beta chain was seen many times. The antigen is undetermined. Bulk TCR libraries used previously described methods and listed TCR primers. From the PCR reads, TCRdb called clonotypes with MiXCR, one entry per CDR3 protein. The table shows about 40,000 distinct CDR3 sequences, with about 24% occurring only once. This sample was included in a study of molecular identifiers for immune sequencing clone quantification. Study-level background: Sequencing covered four of five parts into which replicate RNA from around 20,000 or 100,000 naive CD8 cells was split.

Findings and caveats of the study: Spiked Jurkat TCR RNA equivalent to one cell reportedly surfaced among some 1 million naive cells. Over 97% of effector molecules, but under 1% in naive cells, were held by clones with more than 20 RNA copies.

The CDR3 has 13 amino acids. From germline, CDR1 is SGHTA and CDR2 FQGTGA. V was pared by 0 bases and J by 6 bases, with 5 bases between. The source is a human donor in good health. Some libraries in this study had Jurkat cell RNA spiked in. The chain is built from TRBV7-3 and TRBJ2-2; D unclear. Material for sequencing was naive CD8+ T cells from blood, with Jurkat cell RNA spiked in. Sample subset: FACS-sorted CD8+CD4-CCR7+CD45RA+ naive T cells. CDR3 in amino acids: CASSLTGSGELFF. The CDR3 region has the DNA TGTGCCAGCAGCTTAACAGGATCCGGGGAGCTGTTTTTT.